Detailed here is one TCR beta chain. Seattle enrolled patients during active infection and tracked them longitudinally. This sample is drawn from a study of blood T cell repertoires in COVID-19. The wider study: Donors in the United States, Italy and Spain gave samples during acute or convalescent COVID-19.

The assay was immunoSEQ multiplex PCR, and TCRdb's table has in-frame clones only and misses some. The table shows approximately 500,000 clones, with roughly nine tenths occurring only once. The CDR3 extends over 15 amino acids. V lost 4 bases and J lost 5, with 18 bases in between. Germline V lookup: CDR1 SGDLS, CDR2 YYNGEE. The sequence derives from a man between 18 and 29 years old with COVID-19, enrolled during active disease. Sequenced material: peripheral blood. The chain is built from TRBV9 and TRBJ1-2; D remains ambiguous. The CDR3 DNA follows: TGTGCCAGCAGCTACTCCGAAAAAGGACTTTATGGCTACACCTTC. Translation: CASSYSEKGLYGYTF.